What follows describes a single T cell receptor beta chain. This sample was included in a study of blood T cells in healthy people across ages. V lost 0 bases and J 6 bases, leaving 13 bases between the germline ends. Germline V gene lookup returns CDR1 LNHNV and CDR2 YYDKDF (reference sequence). The length of the CDR3 is 15 residues. A second PCR, run for roughly 6 to 11 cycles, used a sample-barcoded 5' primer plus a J-beta primer mix. TCRdb passed the 5' RACE reads through MiXCR, listing each CDR3 protein once. The data contain about 640,000 distinct CDR3 sequences, under 65% of them singletons. The clonotype originates from a man in his 60s in good health. This sequence joins TRBV15 and TRBJ2-3, with D perhaps assigned TRBD1 or TRBD2 (5 bases each). Material: blood. CDR3: CATSRDTGTQDTQYF. The CDR3 bases are TGTGCCACCAGCAGAGACACCGGGACCCAGGATACGCAGTATTTT.